A single sample gave rise to the 20 T cell receptor beta chains below, sequenced in a study of cytomegalovirus exposure and HLA in healthy donors. The study ran its PCR with 60 Vbeta and 13 Jbeta primers. Repertoires were generated with immunoSEQ multiplex PCR, while TCRdb's copy carries only in-frame clones and drops some. The table has tens of thousands of clones, around 75% seen once. Source material: PBMCs. Receptors originate from a man aged 55 to 69 in good health and CMV-seropositive.

The chain links TRBV4-2 to TRBJ2-2; 7 nucleotides agree with TRBD1. The junction had 10 bases not matched to a gene; V was cut back by 4 bases and J by 8 bases. The V gene's germline CDR1 is LGHNA and CDR2 YNFKEQ. There are 15 residues in the CDR3. DNA for the CDR3: TGTGCCAGCAGCCCAGGGGGTTCGGATGTGGGGGAGCTGTTTTTT. Translating it yields CASSPGGSDVGELFF.

This chain connects TRBV5-1 to TRBJ2-3; D is unclear. Germline CDR1 reads SGHRS; CDR2 reads YFSETQ. The V end was cut by 5 bases, the J end by 5 bases, with 6 bases between. The CDR3 has 11 residues. The CDR3 here is CASSNRDTQYF. The DNA for the CDR3 is TGCGCCAGCAGTAACAGAGATACGCAGTATTTT.

The rearrangement joins TRBV19 to TRBJ2-3, with TRBD2 identical over 9 bases. The CDR3 length is 18 residues. Germline V gene sequence: CDR1 LNHDA, CDR2 SQIVND (reference sequence). V trimming: 5 bases; J trimming: 4 bases; junction bases outside the gene matches: 16. The CDR3 coding sequence is TGTGCCAGTAGTCCAGACCGAGTTAGCGGGAGTTCCGCAGATACGCAGTATTTT. Translating it yields CASSPDRVSGSSADTQYF.

This clone was counted a few times. The rearrangement uses TRBV14 and TRBJ1-2; 8 bases agree with TRBD1. Germline V lookup: CDR1 SGHDN, CDR2 FVKESK. There are 14 residues in the CDR3. Trimming cost V 4 bases and J 3 bases; bases outside gene matches: 4. The CDR3 sequence: CASSPGGFDYGYTF. As DNA, the CDR3 is TGTGCCAGCAGCCCAGGGGGCTTTGACTATGGCTACACCTTC. The complete variable domain, with remaining parts taken from reference TRBV14 and TRBJ1-2, reads EAGVTQFPSHSVIEKGQTVTLRCDPISGHDNLYWYRRVMGKEIKFLLHFVKESKQDESGMPNNRFLAERTGGTYSTLKVQPAELEDSGVYFCASSPGGFDYGYTFGSGTRLTVV.

This clone was seen only once. The J gene is TRBJ1-6, the V gene TRBV13; the match to TRBD1 covers 8 bases. In germline, CDR1 is PRHDT, CDR2 FYEKMQ (reference sequence). The CDR3 sequence is 14 residues long. V lost 5 bases and J lost 7; bases outside the gene matches: 4. The CDR3 bases are TGTGCCAGCAGCCAACGACAGGGGAATTCACCCCTCCACTTT. Translation: CASSQRQGNSPLHF.

CDR3 region: CASSSVLRGQRTYNEQFF. The DNA of the CDR3 is TGTGCCAGCAGTTCAGTCCTCCGTGGACAGAGAACCTACAATGAGCAGTTCTTC. The rearrangement uses TRBV27 and TRBJ2-1; possible D gene TRBD1, 6 bases. Germline assignment: CDR1 MNHEY and CDR2 SMNVEV (reference sequence). The CDR3 has 18 residues. V shed 4 bases and J shed 2 bases, with 21 bases lying between them.

V gene TRBV4-1 combines with J gene TRBJ1-2; 7 bases line up with TRBD1. The CDR3 has 15 residues. CDR1 and CDR2 from the germline V gene are MGHRA and YSYEKL. J gave up 5 bases and V 4 bases, and 10 bases lay outside the gene matches. This chain's CDR3 is CASSPFSGQPYGYTF. The CDR3 nucleotides are TGCGCCAGCAGCCCATTTTCGGGACAGCCTTATGGCTACACCTTC.

Here the CDR3 reads CASNEARGGFNEQFF. The DNA of the CDR3 is TGTGCCAGCAACGAAGCGCGAGGGGGTTTCAATGAGCAGTTCTTC. This rearrangement joins TRBV6-1 to TRBJ2-1; a possible D gene is TRBD1 (6 bases). Trimming left V 7 bases short and J 6 bases short, with 19 bases between. Germline CDR1 is MNHNS and CDR2 is SASEGT. The length of the CDR3 is 15 residues.

Comments on this clone: Other DNA sequences in this sample translate to the same CDR3. This chain connects TRBV5-1 to TRBJ2-5; 7 bases map to TRBD2. CDR3 length equals 13 residues. J lost 4 bases, V lost 0 bases, and 0 bases had no gene match. CDR1 SGHRS and CDR2 YFSETQ come from the germline V gene. CDR3: CASSLGGGETQYF. Written as DNA, the CDR3 is TGCGCCAGCAGCTTGGGGGGGGGAGAGACCCAGTACTTC.

The rearrangement joins TRBV11-2 to TRBJ2-2; D may be TRBD2 (6 bases). CDR1 and CDR2 from the germline V gene are SGHAT and FQNNGV. The V end was cut by 1 base, the J end by 0 bases, with 12 bases between. The CDR3 length is 17 residues. The CDR3 loop is CASSLGSWEANTGELFF. The CDR3 DNA sequence: TGTGCCAGCAGCTTAGGCTCCTGGGAGGCGAACACCGGGGAGCTGTTTTTT.

This clone was found a few times. This chain uses TRBV27 with TRBJ1-5; possible D gene TRBD1, 6 bases. The CDR3 consists of 13 residues. Trimming took 0 bases from V and 11 from J, leaving 11 bases between them. Germline CDR1 reads MNHEY; CDR2 reads SMNVEV (reference sequence). As DNA, the CDR3 is TGTGCCAGCAGTTTATCGGGGGCTCTAACCCAGCATTTT. Its protein is CASSLSGALTQHF.

This chain connects TRBV6-6 to TRBJ1-5, with D tentatively TRBD1 (6 bases). Trimming took 6 bases from V and 3 from J, leaving 15 bases between them. This CDR3 is 15 amino acids long. CDR1 and CDR2 from the germline V gene are MNHNY and SVGAGI (reference sequence). CDR3 protein: CASREGGRPNQPQHF. The DNA of the CDR3 is TGTGCCAGCAGGGAGGGGGGGCGACCCAATCAGCCCCAGCATTTT.

The chain links TRBV10-3 to TRBJ2-5, with 7 bases aligning to TRBD2. The germline V gene encodes CDR1 ENHRY and CDR2 SYGVKD. The CDR3 is 13 residues long. V was clipped by 10 bases and J by 4 bases; unmatched bases: 9. CDR3 coding DNA: TGTGCCACCGGGGAGCGGGAAACAGAGACCCAGTACTTC. Translating it yields CATGERETETQYF.

The gene calls are TRBV7-6 and TRBJ2-5, with 9 bases lining up with TRBD1. Germline V gives CDR1 SGHVS, CDR2 FNYEAQ. This CDR3 spans 17 amino acids. Trimming at V came to 5 bases and at J to 4 bases, leaving 14 bases not matched to a gene. CDR3 sequence: CASSRGGQGGNGETQYF. CDR3 in DNA: TGTGCCAGCAGCCGCGGGGGACAGGGTGGGAATGGAGAGACCCAGTACTTC.

The chain couples TRBV19 to TRBJ2-7; D uncertain. The germline CDR1 and CDR2 sequences are LNHDA and SQIVND (reference sequence). The CDR3 is made up of 13 amino acids. V was pared by 5 bases and J by 2 bases, with 10 bases between. As DNA, the CDR3 is TGTGCCAGTAGTCCTACAGCCACCTACGAGCAGTACTTC. Translated: CASSPTATYEQYF.

The rearrangement joins TRBV11-3 to TRBJ2-7; TRBD2 matches at 10 bases. From germline, CDR1 is SGHNT and CDR2 YENEEA. Germline trimming cut 5 bases from V and 4 bases from J; bases unmatched to any gene: 5. The CDR3 length is 14 residues. In DNA form, the CDR3 reads TGTGCCAGCAGCCATACTAGCGGGACGTACGAGCAGTACTTC. Amino acids: CASSHTSGTYEQYF.

J is TRBJ1-6 and V is TRBV5-5; D gene uncertain. CDR1 SGHKS and CDR2 YYEKEE come from the germline V gene (reference sequence). The CDR3 is made up of 16 amino acids. Trimming removed 4 bases at V and 7 bases at J, with 18 bases between. This CDR3 reads CASSPEVGRGNSPLHF. The CDR3 region has the DNA TGTGCCAGCAGCCCAGAGGTCGGGCGGGGAAATTCACCCCTCCACTTT. The complete variable domain, with remaining parts taken from reference TRBV5-5 and TRBJ1-6, reads DAGVTQSPTHLIKTRGQQVTLRCSPISGHKSVSWYQQVLGQGPQFIFQYYEKEERGRGNFPDRFSARQFPNYSSELNVNALLLGDSALYLCASSPEVGRGNSPLHFGNGTRLTVT.

The chain is built from TRBV11-2 and TRBJ2-7; 9 bases match TRBD1. The CDR3 runs to 15 residues. With V trimmed by 1 base and J by 5 bases, 6 bases remained unmatched. Germline V gives CDR1 SGHAT, CDR2 FQNNGV. This CDR3 reads CASSLGGTGSHEQYF. The CDR3 nucleotides read TGTGCCAGCAGCTTAGGAGGGACAGGGAGCCACGAGCAGTACTTC.

The rearrangement uses TRBV4-1 and TRBJ2-7; the D gene is possibly TRBD1 (6 bases). In germline, CDR1 is MGHRA, CDR2 YSYEKL. Trimming cost V 3 bases and J 4 bases, with 16 bases left between them. CDR3 length: 15 residues. The CDR3 region has the DNA TGCGCCAGCAGCCAGGAGAGAGGGGGTAGGTACGAGCAGTACTTC. Translated: CASSQERGGRYEQYF.

The chain uses TRBV18 and TRBJ1-1, with D possibly being TRBD1 (6 bases). Germline lookup yields CDR1 KGHSH and CDR2 LQKENI. With 5 bases removed from V and 0 bases from J, the gap between germline ends came to 10 bases. This CDR3 region has 14 residues. CDR3 nucleotide sequence: TGTGCCAGCTCAGAGGACAGATTGAACACTGAAGCTTTCTTT. Translation: CASSEDRLNTEAFF. Supplemented by reference TRBV18 and TRBJ1-1, the full variable domain reads NAGVMQNPRHLVRRRGQEARLRCSPMKGHSHVYWYRQLPEEGLKFMVYLQKENIIDESGMPKERFSAEFPKEGPSILRIQQVVRGDSAAYFCASSEDRLNTEAFFGQGTRLTVV.